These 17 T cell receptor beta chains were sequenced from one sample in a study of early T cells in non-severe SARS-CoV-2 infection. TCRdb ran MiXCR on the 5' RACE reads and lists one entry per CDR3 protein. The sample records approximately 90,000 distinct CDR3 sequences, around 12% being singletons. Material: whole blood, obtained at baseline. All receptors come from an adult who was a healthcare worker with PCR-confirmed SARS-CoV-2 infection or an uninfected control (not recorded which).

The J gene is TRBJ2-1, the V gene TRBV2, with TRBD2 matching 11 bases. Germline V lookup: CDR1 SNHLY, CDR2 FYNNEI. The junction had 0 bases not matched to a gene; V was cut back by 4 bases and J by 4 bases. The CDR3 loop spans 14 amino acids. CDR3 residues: CASSGLAGYNEQFF. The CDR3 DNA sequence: TGTGCCAGCAGTGGACTAGCGGGATACAATGAGCAGTTCTTC.

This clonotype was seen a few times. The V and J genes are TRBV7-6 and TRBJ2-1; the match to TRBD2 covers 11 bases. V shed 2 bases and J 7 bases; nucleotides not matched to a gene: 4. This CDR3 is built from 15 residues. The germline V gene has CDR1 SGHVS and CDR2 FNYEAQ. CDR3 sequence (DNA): TGTGCCAGCAGCTTAATCCCTAGCGGGGGGAATGAGCAGTTCTTC. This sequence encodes CASSLIPSGGNEQFF.

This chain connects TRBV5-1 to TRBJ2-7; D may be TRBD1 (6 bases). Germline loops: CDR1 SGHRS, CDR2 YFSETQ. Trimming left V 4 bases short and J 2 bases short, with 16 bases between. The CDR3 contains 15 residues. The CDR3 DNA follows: TGCGCCAGCAGCGACCAGACAGGTCCCCCCTACGAGCAGTACTTC. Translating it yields CASSDQTGPPYEQYF.

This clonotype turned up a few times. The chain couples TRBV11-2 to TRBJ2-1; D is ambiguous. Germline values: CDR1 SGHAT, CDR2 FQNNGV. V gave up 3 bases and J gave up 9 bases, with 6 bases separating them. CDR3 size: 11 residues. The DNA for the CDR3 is TGTGCCAGCAGCTTGACTTCTGAGCAGTTCTTC. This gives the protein CASSLTSEQFF.

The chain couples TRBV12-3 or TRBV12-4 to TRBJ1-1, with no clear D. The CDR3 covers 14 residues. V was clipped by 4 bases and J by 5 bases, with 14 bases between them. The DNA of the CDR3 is TGTGCCAGCAGTTCTGTAATTAAGATAACTGAAGCTTTCTTT. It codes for CASSSVIKITEAFF.

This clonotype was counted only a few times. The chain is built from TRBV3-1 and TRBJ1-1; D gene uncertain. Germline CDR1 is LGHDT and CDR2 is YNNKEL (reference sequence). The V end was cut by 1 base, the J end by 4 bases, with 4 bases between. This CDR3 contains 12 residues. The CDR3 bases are TGTGCCAGCAGCCAAGTCGTCACTGAAGCTTTCTTT. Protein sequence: CASSQVVTEAFF. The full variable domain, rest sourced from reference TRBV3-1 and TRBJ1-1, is DTAVSQTPKYLVTQMGNDKSIKCEQNLGHDTMYWYKQDSKKFLKIMFSYNNKELIINETVPNRFSPKSPDKAHLNLHINSLELGDSAVYFCASSQVVTEAFFGQGTRLTVV.

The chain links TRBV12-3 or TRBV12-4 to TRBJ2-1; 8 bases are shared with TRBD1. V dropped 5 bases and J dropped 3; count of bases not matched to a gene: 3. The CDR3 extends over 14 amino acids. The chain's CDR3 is CASSRGQGYNEQFF. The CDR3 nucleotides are TGTGCCAGCAGTAGAGGACAGGGCTACAATGAGCAGTTCTTC.

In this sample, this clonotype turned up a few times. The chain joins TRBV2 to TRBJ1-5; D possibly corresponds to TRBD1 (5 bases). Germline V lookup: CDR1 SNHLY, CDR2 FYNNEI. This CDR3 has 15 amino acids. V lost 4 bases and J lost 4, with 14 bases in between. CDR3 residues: CASSAGTSLNQPQHF. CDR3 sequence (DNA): TGTGCCAGCAGTGCTGGGACTTCGCTTAATCAGCCCCAGCATTTT.

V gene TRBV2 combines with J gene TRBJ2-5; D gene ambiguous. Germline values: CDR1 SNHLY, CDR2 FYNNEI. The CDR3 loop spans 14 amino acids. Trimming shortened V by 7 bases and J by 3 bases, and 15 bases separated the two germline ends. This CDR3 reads CASNMAASKETQYF. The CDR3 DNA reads TGTGCCAGCAATATGGCCGCAAGTAAAGAGACCCAGTACTTC.

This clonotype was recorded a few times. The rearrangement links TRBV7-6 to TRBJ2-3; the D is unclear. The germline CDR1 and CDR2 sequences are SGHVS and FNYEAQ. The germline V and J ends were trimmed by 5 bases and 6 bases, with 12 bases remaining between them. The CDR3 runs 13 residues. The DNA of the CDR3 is TGTGCCAGCAGCCCCAACCTGGTTGATACGCAGTATTTT. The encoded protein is CASSPNLVDTQYF.

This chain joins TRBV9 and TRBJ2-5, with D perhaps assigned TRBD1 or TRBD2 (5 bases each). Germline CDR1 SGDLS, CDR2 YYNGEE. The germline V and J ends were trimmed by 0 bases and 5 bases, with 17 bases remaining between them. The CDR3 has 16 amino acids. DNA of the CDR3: TGTGCCAGCAGCGTAGGTCAGAGGGGTTCGGGTGAGACCCAGTACTTC. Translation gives CASSVGQRGSGETQYF.

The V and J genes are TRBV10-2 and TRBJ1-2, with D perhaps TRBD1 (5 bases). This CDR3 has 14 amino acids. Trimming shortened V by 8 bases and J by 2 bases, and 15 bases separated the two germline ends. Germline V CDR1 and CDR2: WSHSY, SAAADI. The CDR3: CASGPLPGNYGYTF. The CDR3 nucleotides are TGCGCCAGCGGGCCCCTCCCAGGGAACTATGGCTACACCTTC.

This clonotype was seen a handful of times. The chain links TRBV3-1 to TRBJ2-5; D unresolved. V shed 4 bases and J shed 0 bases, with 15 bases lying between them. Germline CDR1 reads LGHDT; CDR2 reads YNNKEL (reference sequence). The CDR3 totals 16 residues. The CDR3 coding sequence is TGTGCCAGCAGCCCTAGTCTCTCTCCGTACCAAGAGACCCAGTACTTC. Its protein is CASSPSLSPYQETQYF.

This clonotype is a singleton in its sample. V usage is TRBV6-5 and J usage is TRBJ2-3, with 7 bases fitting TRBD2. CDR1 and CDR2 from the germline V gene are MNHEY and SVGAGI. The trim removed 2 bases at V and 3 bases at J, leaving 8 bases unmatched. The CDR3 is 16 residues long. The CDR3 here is CASSYGRGPATDTQYF. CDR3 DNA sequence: TGTGCCAGCAGTTACGGGAGGGGCCCCGCAACAGATACGCAGTATTTT.

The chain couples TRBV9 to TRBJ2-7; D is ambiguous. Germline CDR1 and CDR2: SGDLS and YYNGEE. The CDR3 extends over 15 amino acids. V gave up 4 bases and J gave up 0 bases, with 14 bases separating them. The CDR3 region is CASSPVGSSSYEQYF. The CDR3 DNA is TGTGCCAGCAGCCCCGTAGGCTCTAGCTCCTACGAGCAGTACTTC.

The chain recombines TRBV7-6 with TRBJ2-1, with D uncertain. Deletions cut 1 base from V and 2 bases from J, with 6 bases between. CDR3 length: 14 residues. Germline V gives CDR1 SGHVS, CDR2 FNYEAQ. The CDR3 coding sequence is TGTGCCAGCAGCTTAGGTGATACCTACAATGAGCAGTTCTTC. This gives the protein CASSLGDTYNEQFF.

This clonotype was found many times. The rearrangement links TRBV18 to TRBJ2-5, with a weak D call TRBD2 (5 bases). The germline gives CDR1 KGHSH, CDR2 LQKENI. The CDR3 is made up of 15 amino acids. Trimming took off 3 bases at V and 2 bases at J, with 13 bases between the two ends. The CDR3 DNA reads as TGTGCCAGCTCACCCCCCGGAGGACTTCAAGAGACCCAGTACTTC. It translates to CASSPPGGLQETQYF.